This T cell receptor (beta chain) was identified during a study of cytomegalovirus exposure and HLA in healthy donors. V was cut by 6 bases and J by 2 bases, with 12 bases left in between. Looked up from germline, CDR1 is SGHTA and CDR2 is FQGTGA. This CDR3 region has 14 residues. Study results and caveats: Some 150 TCR beta chains were listed as cytomegalovirus-associated. Evidence from a later analysis indicated that most CMV-associated TCR beta chains looked HLA-restricted.

It was with 60 Vbeta and 13 Jbeta primers that the PCR ran. Using immunoSEQ multiplex PCR, the repertoire was profiled, and TCRdb retains in-frame clones only, with some absent. Of over 150,000 clones detected, 80% appear once; the ten largest clones hold 9.7%. As for this clone: Antigen unknown.

Specimen: PBMCs. The rearrangement links TRBV7-3 to TRBJ2-3; D gene uncertain. This clonotype was sampled from a man aged 18 to 35 in good health and CMV-seropositive. CDR3 nucleotides: TGTGCCAGCAGTTATTCCACTTCCACAGATACGCAGTATTTT. It codes for CASSYSTSTDTQYF.